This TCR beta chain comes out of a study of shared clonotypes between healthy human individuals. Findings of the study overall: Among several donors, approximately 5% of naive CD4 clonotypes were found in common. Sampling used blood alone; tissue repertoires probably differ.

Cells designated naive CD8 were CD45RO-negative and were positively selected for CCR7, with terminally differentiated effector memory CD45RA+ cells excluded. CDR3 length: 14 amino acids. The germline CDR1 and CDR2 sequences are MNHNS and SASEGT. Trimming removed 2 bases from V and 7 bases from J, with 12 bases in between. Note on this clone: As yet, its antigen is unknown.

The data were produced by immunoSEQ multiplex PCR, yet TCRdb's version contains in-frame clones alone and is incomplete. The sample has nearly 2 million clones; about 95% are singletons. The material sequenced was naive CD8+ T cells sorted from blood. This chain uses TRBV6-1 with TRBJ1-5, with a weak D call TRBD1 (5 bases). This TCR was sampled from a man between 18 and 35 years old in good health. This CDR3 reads CASSESPGWQPQHF. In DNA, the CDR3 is TGTGCCAGCAGTGAATCGCCAGGGTGGCAGCCCCAGCATTTT.